These T cell receptor beta chains were read from a single sample in a study of blood T cells in healthy people across ages. MiXCR was run by TCRdb on the 5' RACE reads, yielding one entry per CDR3 protein. The table has around 1,900,000 distinct CDR3 sequences, about 39% seen once. Sequencing used blood. These TCRs come from a human donor in good health. Each CDR3 is given with its conserved first and last residue. The order of the fields is CDR3 protein, CDR3 DNA, clone size, D gene, J gene, V gene. A D gene is named only where the DNA matches it firmly. Not all rows give a size; the values are once, few, many and, for expanded clones, a class.

CDR3 protein: CASSLVGDRNSPLHF
CDR3 DNA: TGTGCCAGCAGCTTGGTGGGGGACAGAAATTCACCCCTCCACTTT
clone size: once
D gene: TRBD1
J gene: TRBJ1-6
V gene: TRBV5-6

CDR3 protein: CSAEGQETQYF
CDR3 DNA: TGCAGTGCTGAGGGCCAAGAGACCCAGTACTTC
clone size: .
D gene: .
J gene: TRBJ2-5
V gene: TRBV20-1

CDR3 protein: CASSLRGRGLDGYTF
CDR3 DNA: TGTGCCAGCAGCCTTCGAGGACGGGGGTTAGATGGCTACACCTTC
clone size: .
D gene: .
J gene: TRBJ1-2
V gene: TRBV7-9

CDR3 protein: CASSPRPGWDEKLFF
CDR3 DNA: TGTGCCAGCAGCCCCCGCCCCGGGTGGGACGAAAAACTGTTTTTT
clone size: few
D gene: .
J gene: TRBJ1-4
V gene: TRBV7-8

CDR3 protein: CASSWTGAGSGTDTQYF
CDR3 DNA: TGCGCCAGCAGCTGGACAGGGGCCGGTAGCGGCACAGATACGCAGTATTTT
clone size: .
D gene: TRBD1
J gene: TRBJ2-3
V gene: TRBV5-1

CDR3 protein: CASSSVGTGRREQYF
CDR3 DNA: TGTGCCAGCAGCTCCGTCGGGACAGGGAGAAGGGAGCAGTACTTC
clone size: .
D gene: TRBD1
J gene: TRBJ2-7
V gene: TRBV11-2

CDR3 protein: CASSFRGTEGQPQHF
CDR3 DNA: TGTGCCAGCAGCTTTCGCGGGACGGAGGGACAGCCCCAGCATTTT
clone size: .
D gene: .
J gene: TRBJ1-5
V gene: TRBV7-9

CDR3 protein: CSAATTGNQETQYF
CDR3 DNA: TGCAGCGCCGCAACCACAGGAAACCAAGAGACCCAGTACTTC
clone size: .
D gene: .
J gene: TRBJ2-5
V gene: TRBV29-1

CDR3 protein: CSVEGTLAYNERFF
CDR3 DNA: TGCAGCGTTGAAGGGACCCTGGCTTACAATGAGCGGTTCTTC
clone size: .
D gene: .
J gene: TRBJ2-1
V gene: TRBV29-1

CDR3 protein: CSVGPLSNSYEQYF
CDR3 DNA: TGCAGCGTTGGCCCGCTCTCTAACTCCTACGAGCAGTACTTC
clone size: .
D gene: .
J gene: TRBJ2-7
V gene: TRBV29-1

CDR3 protein: CSAFAGTGVYGYTF
CDR3 DNA: TGCAGTGCATTTGCCGGGACAGGAGTCTATGGCTACACCTTC
clone size: .
D gene: TRBD1
J gene: TRBJ1-2
V gene: TRBV20-1

CDR3 protein: CASSLGTSNPDTQYF
CDR3 DNA: TGCGCCAGCAGCTTGGGGACTAGCAACCCAGATACGCAGTATTTT
clone size: .
D gene: TRBD2
J gene: TRBJ2-3
V gene: TRBV5-1

CDR3 protein: CASSPRGLQAATYNEQFF
CDR3 DNA: TGTGCCAGCTCACCGAGGGGACTCCAGGCGGCAACCTACAATGAGCAGTTCTTC
clone size: .
D gene: .
J gene: TRBJ2-1
V gene: TRBV18

CDR3 protein: CASSQGLAGQGSSEQFF
CDR3 DNA: TGCGCCAGCAGCCAAGGTCTTGCGGGACAGGGGTCAAGTGAGCAGTTCTTC
clone size: .
D gene: TRBD1
J gene: TRBJ2-1
V gene: TRBV4-3

CDR3 protein: CASSFRPNSSHLPPGELFF
CDR3 DNA: TGTGCCAGCAGCTTCAGACCCAACTCGAGTCACCTTCCTCCCGGGGAGCTGTTTTTT
clone size: .
D gene: .
J gene: TRBJ2-2
V gene: TRBV21-1

CDR3 protein: CASTRDLYNSPLHF
CDR3 DNA: TGTGCCAGCACCAGGGATTTGTATAATTCACCCCTCCACTTT
clone size: .
D gene: .
J gene: TRBJ1-6
V gene: TRBV6-5

CDR3 protein: CASSPGPGQTPTDTQYF
CDR3 DNA: TGTGCCAGCAGCCCTGGACCGGGACAAACACCCACAGATACGCAGTATTTT
clone size: few
D gene: .
J gene: TRBJ2-3
V gene: TRBV7-3

CDR3 protein: CASSYGRDRGYEQYF
CDR3 DNA: TGTGCCAGCAGTTATGGCCGGGACAGGGGATACGAGCAGTACTTC
clone size: .
D gene: TRBD1
J gene: TRBJ2-7
V gene: TRBV6-5

CDR3 protein: CASSPTDRGAANYEQYF
CDR3 DNA: TGTGCCAGCAGCCCGACCGACAGGGGGGCGGCAAACTACGAGCAGTACTTC
clone size: .
D gene: TRBD1
J gene: TRBJ2-7
V gene: TRBV3-1

CDR3 protein: CASSDPGQVFNYEQYF
CDR3 DNA: TGTGCCAGCAGTGACCCGGGACAAGTTTTCAATTACGAGCAGTACTTC
clone size: .
D gene: .
J gene: TRBJ2-7
V gene: TRBV6-1

CDR3 protein: CASSQERGRVYGYTF
CDR3 DNA: TGCGCCAGCAGCCAAGAAAGGGGGAGGGTCTATGGCTACACCTTC
clone size: .
D gene: .
J gene: TRBJ1-2
V gene: TRBV4-3

CDR3 protein: CASSRVPGQDLNTEAFF
CDR3 DNA: TGTGCCAGCAGCCGCGTCCCGGGACAGGATTTGAACACTGAAGCTTTCTTT
clone size: .
D gene: TRBD1
J gene: TRBJ1-1
V gene: TRBV7-2

CDR3 protein: CASSQESREQFF
CDR3 DNA: TGCGCCAGCAGCCAAGAGTCCAGAGAGCAGTTCTTC
clone size: few
D gene: .
J gene: TRBJ2-1
V gene: TRBV4-3

CDR3 protein: CSAPRDRPNYGYTF
CDR3 DNA: TGCAGTGCCCCACGGGACAGGCCCAACTATGGCTACACCTTC
clone size: .
D gene: TRBD1
J gene: TRBJ1-2
V gene: TRBV20-1

CDR3 protein: CASTALFSTDTQYF
CDR3 DNA: TGTGCCAGCACTGCGTTGTTTAGCACAGATACGCAGTATTTT
clone size: few
D gene: .
J gene: TRBJ2-3
V gene: TRBV2

CDR3 protein: CSVGTGMDYGYTF
CDR3 DNA: TGCAGCGTAGGGACAGGGATGGACTATGGCTACACCTTC
clone size: .
D gene: TRBD1
J gene: TRBJ1-2
V gene: TRBV29-1

CDR3 protein: CSARDGGRANYGYTF
CDR3 DNA: TGCAGTGCTAGAGATGGGGGGAGAGCTAACTATGGCTACACCTTC
clone size: .
D gene: .
J gene: TRBJ1-2
V gene: TRBV20-1

CDR3 protein: CASSQSPAKGPLGGYTF
CDR3 DNA: TGCGCCAGCAGCCAATCTCCGGCCAAGGGACCCCTTGGTGGCTACACCTTC
clone size: .
D gene: .
J gene: TRBJ1-2
V gene: TRBV4-1

CDR3 protein: CASSLVSRGGETQYF
CDR3 DNA: TGTGCCAGCAGCTTAGTAAGCCGGGGCGGGGAGACCCAGTACTTC
clone size: few
D gene: .
J gene: TRBJ2-5
V gene: TRBV7-2

CDR3 protein: CASSYSGGSGTEAFF
CDR3 DNA: TGCGCCAGCAGTTATTCAGGGGGATCGGGCACTGAAGCTTTCTTT
clone size: once
D gene: TRBD1
J gene: TRBJ1-1
V gene: TRBV5-1

CDR3 protein: CASSGNRGKNIQYF
CDR3 DNA: TGTGCCAGCAGTGGGAACAGGGGCAAAAACATTCAGTACTTC
clone size: .
D gene: TRBD1
J gene: TRBJ2-4
V gene: TRBV6-1

CDR3 protein: CSTRAGTGVYEQDF
CDR3 DNA: TGCAGTACTAGAGCGGGGACAGGGGTCTACGAGCAGGACTTC
clone size: .
D gene: TRBD1
J gene: TRBJ2-7
V gene: TRBV20-1